Presented here are 20 T cell receptor beta chains from one specimen sequenced in a study of blood T cell repertoires in COVID-19. Profiling relied on immunoSEQ multiplex PCR, and the TCRdb table lists in-frame clones only, not all of them. This table holds about 230,000 clones, 80% to 90% found once. The sequencing sample was made of peripheral blood. The receptors were sampled from a man aged 50-60 years with COVID-19, enrolled during active disease.

The V call is TRBV7-2, the J call TRBJ1-3; 7 bases are a match to TRBD1. Unmatched junction bases numbered 7, after V lost 5 bases and J lost 0 bases. Germline CDR1 and CDR2: SGHTA and FQGNSA. The CDR3 is 16 amino acids. CDR3: CASSPEGAFSGNTIYF. CDR3 in DNA: TGTGCCAGCAGCCCCGAGGGGGCTTTCTCTGGAAACACCATATATTTT.

This clone was recorded only once. The chain carries TRBV3-1 (or the pseudogene TRBV3-2) and TRBJ2-7; maybe TRBD1 (6 bases). This CDR3 comprises 17 residues. CDR1 is LGHDT and CDR2 is YNNKEL in the germline V gene (reference sequence). V shed 8 bases and J shed 5 bases, with 28 bases lying between them. The CDR3 spells CASRPLKGVFPSDEQYF. Here the CDR3 DNA reads TGTGCCAGCCGCCCCCTGAAGGGGGTCTTCCCCTCAGACGAGCAGTACTTC.

This chain joins TRBV18 and TRBJ1-5; D perhaps matches TRBD1 (5 bases). Trimming stripped 5 bases from V and 5 bases from J, with 10 bases between. Germline assignment: CDR1 KGHSH and CDR2 LQKENI. The CDR3 length is 13 residues. The CDR3 protein is CASSSKQDQPQHF. CDR3 nucleotides: TGTGCCAGCTCATCGAAACAGGATCAGCCCCAGCATTTT.

This rearrangement joins TRBV25-1 to TRBJ2-1; 9 bases agree with TRBD2. The ends lost 5 bases at V and 7 bases at J; junction bases unmatched: 6. CDR1 is MGHDK and CDR2 is SYGVNS in the germline V gene. The CDR3 totals 14 residues. The CDR3 reads CASSFAGGLNEQFF. The CDR3 DNA reads TGTGCCAGCAGTTTTGCGGGAGGGCTAAATGAGCAGTTCTTC.

The rearrangement joins TRBV24-1 to TRBJ2-1; 8 nucleotides align to TRBD2. The CDR3 is 16 amino acids. The germline V gene encodes CDR1 KGHDR and CDR2 SFDVKD. Trimming took 3 bases from V and 2 from J; bases not matched to a gene: 5. The CDR3 coding sequence is TGTGCCACCAGTGATGCCAGCGGGGGCACCTACAATGAGCAGTTCTTC. It translates to CATSDASGGTYNEQFF.

V is TRBV6-1 and J is TRBJ1-2; D might be TRBD1 (6 bases). Germline values: CDR1 MNHNS, CDR2 SASEGT. This CDR3 spans 15 amino acids. The V end was cut by 2 bases, the J end by 7 bases, with 17 bases between. The CDR3 region has the DNA TGTGCCAGCAGTGAATTAGGGGGGGGCGGTGGTGGCTACACCTTC. Its protein product is CASSELGGGGGGYTF.

The V gene is TRBV7-3, the J gene TRBJ2-1, with TRBD2 identical over 7 bases. Germline CDR1 and CDR2: SGHTA and FQGTGA. The V segment lost 0 bases and the J segment 4 bases; nucleotides outside the gene matches: 3. This CDR3 has 15 residues. The CDR3 reads CASSLTGAGYNEQFF. CDR3 sequence (DNA): TGTGCCAGCAGCTTAACGGGAGCGGGGTACAATGAGCAGTTCTTC.

V gene TRBV9 combines with J gene TRBJ1-1; 9 positions match TRBD1. The CDR3 extends over 17 amino acids. Germline CDR1 is SGDLS and CDR2 is YYNGEE. V trimming: 0 bases; J trimming: 1 base; junction bases outside the gene matches: 7. The CDR3 spells CASSVGGTGIANTEAFF. CDR3 coding DNA: TGTGCCAGCAGCGTAGGGGGGACAGGGATTGCGAACACTGAAGCTTTCTTT. Full variable domain (missing parts from reference TRBV9 and TRBJ1-1): DSGVTQTPKHLITATGQRVTLRCSPRSGDLSVYWYQQSLDQGLQFLIQYYNGEERAKGNILERFSAQQFPDLHSELNLSSLELGDSALYFCASSVGGTGIANTEAFFGQGTRLTVV.

This chain joins TRBV30 and TRBJ1-2; 7 bases map to TRBD1. Germline CDR1 reads GTSNPN; CDR2 reads SVGIG (reference sequence). The CDR3 contains 15 residues. The V and J ends lost 2 bases and 8 bases, in that order; junction bases with no gene match: 14. In nucleotides, the CDR3 is TGTGCCTGGAGTCCCGGGACAGTAGCTTATCCCGGCTACACCTTC. Its protein product is CAWSPGTVAYPGYTF.

This rearrangement joins TRBV19 to TRBJ1-5; TRBD1 matches at 9 bases. Germline CDR1 LNHDA, CDR2 SQIVND (reference sequence). This CDR3 is built from 16 residues. V was pared by 3 bases and J by 2 bases, with 5 bases of the junction left unmatched. Written as DNA, the CDR3 is TGTGCCAGTAGTATGCCGGGACAGGGCCGCAATCAGCCCCAGCATTTT. It codes for CASSMPGQGRNQPQHF.

A single count supports this clone. This chain links TRBV5-1 with TRBJ2-1, with TRBD2 as a possible D gene (5 bases). Per the germline V gene, CDR1 is SGHRS and CDR2 is YFSETQ. V dropped 0 bases and J dropped 7 bases, with 11 bases sitting between them. This CDR3 has 14 residues. The CDR3 DNA sequence: TGCGCCAGCAGCTTGGCCGGAGGTGGGAATGAGCAGTTCTTC. Translating gives CASSLAGGGNEQFF.

This sequence joins TRBV9 and TRBJ1-1; D remains ambiguous. Germline CDR1 and CDR2: SGDLS and YYNGEE. Trimming took off 3 bases at V and 0 bases at J, with 15 bases between the two ends. This CDR3 contains 16 residues. CDR3 nucleotides: TGTGCCAGCAGCGACCCCGGTACAGCGGTGAACACTGAAGCTTTCTTT. Protein sequence: CASSDPGTAVNTEAFF.

This rearrangement joins TRBV19 to TRBJ1-4; 9 positions match TRBD1. With 10 bases clipped from V and 6 bases from J, the junction kept 9 bases outside the gene matches. Germline V gives CDR1 LNHDA, CDR2 SQIVND (reference sequence). CDR3 length: 14 amino acids. CDR3 sequence reads: CATRRDRADEKLFF. The CDR3 coding sequence is TGTGCCACCCGTCGGGACAGGGCAGATGAAAAACTGTTTTTT.

The chain combines TRBV29-1 with TRBJ2-7; 7 bases are a match to TRBD1. This CDR3 has 13 amino acids. V lost 1 base and J lost 2; bases outside the gene matches: 2. Germline CDR1 is SQVTM and CDR2 is ANQGSEA. CDR3 region: CSVEGTGTYEQYF. The CDR3 bases are TGCAGCGTTGAAGGGACAGGCACCTACGAGCAGTACTTC.

The gene calls are TRBV28 and TRBJ2-7; 7 bases line up with TRBD1. The CDR3 covers 14 residues. The junction had 10 bases not matched to a gene; V was cut back by 10 bases and J by 1 base. CDR1 is MDHEN, CDR2 SYDVKM, per germline. The CDR3 nucleotides are TGTGCCATCAAGAGACAGGGAGCGTCCTACGAGCAGTACTTC. Amino acids: CAIKRQGASYEQYF.

This clone was detected only a few times. The chain joins TRBV2 to TRBJ2-7; the match to TRBD2 covers 8 bases. The CDR3 has 15 residues. Germline loops: CDR1 SNHLY, CDR2 FYNNEI. Unmatched junction bases numbered 5, after V lost 2 bases and J lost 2 bases. The CDR3 loop is CASSERGSGAYEQYF. CDR3 sequence (DNA): TGTGCCAGCAGTGAAAGGGGTAGCGGGGCCTACGAGCAGTACTTC.

The rearrangement joins TRBV4-1 to TRBJ2-5; no clear D gene. CDR3 length equals 14 residues. V lost 3 bases, J lost 5 bases, and 13 bases lay in between. The germline gives CDR1 MGHRA, CDR2 YSYEKL. In DNA form, the CDR3 reads TGCGCCAGCAGCCAGGGCCTTCTGGGCGAGACCCAGTACTTC. This codes for CASSQGLLGETQYF.

The chain uses TRBV7-2 and TRBJ1-2, with 7 bases that match TRBD1. The CDR3 loop spans 13 amino acids. V lost 3 bases, J lost 8 bases, and 6 bases stayed unmatched. The germline V gene has CDR1 SGHTA and CDR2 FQGNSA. The CDR3 sequence: CASSLDRTGGYTF. In DNA, the CDR3 is TGTGCCAGCAGCTTGGACAGGACCGGAGGCTACACCTTC.

This sequence joins TRBV7-9 and TRBJ2-7; TRBD2 matches 8 bases. The CDR3 sequence is 14 residues long. Trimming took 3 bases from V and 6 from J; bases not matched to a gene: 7. Per germline, CDR1 SEHNR and CDR2 FQNEAQ (reference sequence). DNA of the CDR3: TGTGCCAGCAGCTTGGGAGGGGCGGGGGGCGAGCAGTACTTC. Encoded protein: CASSLGGAGGEQYF.

This sequence joins TRBV18 and TRBJ2-3; TRBD2 matches 9 bases. The CDR3 is made up of 15 amino acids. With 2 bases clipped from V and 6 bases from J, the junction kept 6 bases outside the gene matches. Germline V gives CDR1 KGHSH, CDR2 LQKENI. The CDR3 loop is CASSPNEGLADTQYF. CDR3 coding DNA: TGTGCCAGCTCACCAAATGAGGGACTAGCCGATACGCAGTATTTT.